The clone carrying this T cell receptor (beta chain) appeared a few times. No antigen is known for it. Unmatched junction bases numbered 1, after V lost 1 base and J lost 0 bases. CDR1 is DFQATT, CDR2 SNEGSKA, per germline (reference sequence). The CDR3 is made up of 15 amino acids. This record comes from a study of T-cell reconstitution after alpha-beta-depleted transplantation in children. Study results and limitations: Fresh T-cell production supplied most of the T-cell counts and diversity seen one year after transplant. The origin of high day-60 TCRbeta diversity in some patients lay in surviving recipient T cells and thymic progenitors. There were reportedly several hundred expanded graft clones from which alpha-beta T cells came about two months after transplant.

During its preparation, the TCRbeta library received unique molecular identifiers. TCRdb independently ran MiXCR on the PCR reads; one entry per CDR3 protein. The sample has a few hundred thousand distinct CDR3 sequences, 13% seen once. The V and J genes are TRBV20-1 and TRBJ2-7, with TRBD2 matching 12 bases. The sequenced sample was PBMCs, mostly from graft donor cells, obtained 360 days after TCRalphabeta/CD19-depleted stem cell transplant. This sequence originates from a male patient aged 10-17 years who had a stem cell transplant for acute myeloid leukemia, so the T cells may come from the graft donor. The CDR3 region has the DNA TGCAGTGCTAGAGGGACTAGCGGGACCTCCTACGAGCAGTACTTC. Translated: CSARGTSGTSYEQYF.